These T cell receptor beta chains were read from a single sample in a study of early T cells in non-severe SARS-CoV-2 infection. TCRdb called the 5' RACE reads again in MiXCR, with one record for every CDR3 protein. The profile shows 60,000 to 80,000 distinct CDR3 sequences, 12% of them singletons. The sample comprised whole blood. The receptors were sampled from an adult who was a healthcare worker with PCR-confirmed SARS-CoV-2 infection or an uninfected control (not recorded which). CDR3s include the opening cysteine and the closing phenylalanine or tryptophan. Fields, in order: D gene, V gene, clone size, J gene, CDR3 DNA, CDR3 protein. A D gene is named only where the DNA matches it firmly. Part of the rows lack a size; the others show once, few, many or a class for expanded clones.

>TRBD1|TRBV7-9|many|TRBJ1-4
TGTGCCAGCAGCGCTCAGGGGGCCTCTAATGAAAAACTGTTTTTT
CASSAQGASNEKLFF
>NA|TRBV5-4|many|TRBJ2-1
TGTGCCAGCAGCCTGGGTCCGGGACCTCAAAATGAGCAGTTCTTC
CASSLGPGPQNEQFF
>TRBD1|TRBV5-4|few|TRBJ1-2
TGTGCCAGCAGCGCGGACAGGGATGCTAACTATGGCTACACCTTC
CASSADRDANYGYTF
>NA|TRBV29-1|NA|TRBJ2-7
TGCAGCGTTGCGAGGGAAGTGAGCGAGCAGTACTTC
CSVAREVSEQYF
>NA|TRBV5-1|many|TRBJ1-1
TGCGCCAGCATGCTCAAGGTCGACACTGAAGCTTTCTTT
CASMLKVDTEAFF
>NA|TRBV2|few|TRBJ2-1
TGTGCCAGCAGCAGAGAGGCCCCCGCCCAAGGAAGTGAGCAGTTCTTC
CASSREAPAQGSEQFF
>TRBD2|TRBV11-2|few|TRBJ2-1
TGTGCCAGCAGCCACCCGGGAGGGCCAGGGAGTGAGCAGTTCTTC
CASSHPGGPGSEQFF
>NA|TRBV18|many|TRBJ1-2
TGTGCCAGCTCACCCCCGGGCGGTGGCTACACCTTC
CASSPPGGGYTF
>TRBD1|TRBV30|NA|TRBJ2-7
TGTGCCTGGAGTCATTTACAGGGGGCCTACGAGCAGTACTTC
CAWSHLQGAYEQYF
>NA|TRBV7-8|NA|TRBJ2-3
TGTGCCAGCAGCTTAGGGCCCGGGACCCTAACAGATACGCAGTATTTT
CASSLGPGTLTDTQYF
>TRBD1|TRBV11-1|few|TRBJ1-2
TGTGCCAGCAGCAGGGACAGGGCGGGCTACACCTTC
CASSRDRAGYTF
>NA|TRBV7-2|NA|TRBJ1-1
TGTGCCACCAGGGCGGGGCGGGGGAACACTGAAGCTTTCTTT
CATRAGRGNTEAFF
>NA|TRBV7-9|many|TRBJ1-1
TGTGCCAGCAGCTTCACCCAAAACTCTGAAGCTTTCTTT
CASSFTQNSEAFF
>NA|TRBV7-9|few|TRBJ1-5
TGTGCCAGCAGCTCCTCCGACAGGCTTGATCAGCCCCAGCATTTT
CASSSSDRLDQPQHF
>NA|TRBV18|NA|TRBJ1-1
TGTGCCAGCTCACTAGACACAGGTTCTTTCTTAACGAACACTGAAGCTTTCTTT
CASSLDTGSFLTNTEAFF
>TRBD1|TRBV18|few|TRBJ2-7
TGTGCCAGCTCACCCGGGACAGGGGGCGACGAGCAGTACTTC
CASSPGTGGDEQYF
>NA|TRBV2|many|TRBJ2-1
TGTGCCAGCAGTGAAAGTAGCCCCCTGTTCTTC
CASSESSPLFF
>NA|TRBV10-2|many|TRBJ1-2
TGCGCCAGCACCGGAGTGGGGGTTTTGAACTATGGCTACACCTTC
CASTGVGVLNYGYTF
>NA|TRBV19|many|TRBJ1-5
TGTGCCAGTAGTATCTCCCCTTTATGGAATCAGCCCCAGCATTTT
CASSISPLWNQPQHF
>TRBD2|TRBV6-1|many|TRBJ2-7
TGTGCCAGCACTAAAAGGGGAGGGAGAACCTACGAGCAGTACTTC
CASTKRGGRTYEQYF
>NA|TRBV11-2|many|TRBJ2-5
TGTGCCAGCAGAGAGCCCCAAGAGACCCAGTACTTC
CASREPQETQYF
>TRBD1|TRBV3-1|many|TRBJ2-7
TGTGCCAGCAGCCAAGAATCCGGGACAGGGATGACCCAGGACGAGCAGTACTTC
CASSQESGTGMTQDEQYF
>NA|TRBV28|few|TRBJ2-5
TGTGCCAGCAGTTTACCGGGCGAGACCCAGTACTTC
CASSLPGETQYF
>NA|TRBV7-7|NA|TRBJ2-2
TGTGCCAGCAGCTTAAGCTCGAGCACCGGGGAGCTGTTTTTT
CASSLSSSTGELFF
>TRBD2|TRBV20-1|many|TRBJ2-3
TGCAGTGCTAGGGAGCGGGAGGCCTCAGATACGCAGTATTTT
CSAREREASDTQYF
>TRBD1|TRBV5-4|NA|TRBJ2-2
TGTGCCAGCAGTTTGGACAGGGGGCGCCTCGGGGAGCTGTTTTTT
CASSLDRGRLGELFF
>NA|TRBV20-1|many|TRBJ2-3
TGCAGCTACCTTTTCGGCGGCGGAAGTAGCACAGATACGCAGTATTTT
CSYLFGGGSSTDTQYF
>NA|TRBV3-1|NA|TRBJ2-3
TGTGCCAGCAGCGCCGGAAAAGATACGCAGTATTTT
CASSAGKDTQYF
>NA|TRBV5-1|few|TRBJ1-6
TGCGCCAGCAGCTTGTCACCGGGGGGAGATAATTCACCCCTCCACTTT
CASSLSPGGDNSPLHF
>NA|TRBV30|many|TRBJ2-3
TGTGCCTGGAGTGTACCCCCGCATACGCAGTATTTT
CAWSVPPHTQYF
>TRBD2|TRBV6-5|NA|TRBJ2-5
TGTGCCAGCAGCTACCGGGGAGGGCGCGAGACCCAGTACTTC
CASSYRGGRETQYF
>TRBD1|TRBV15|few|TRBJ1-5
TGTGCCACCAGCAGTGGACAGGGTACCAATCAGCCCCAGCATTTT
CATSSGQGTNQPQHF
>NA|TRBV2|many|TRBJ2-1
TGTGCCAGCAGGGCGGGCAGGGCAGGTGAGCAGTTCTTC
CASRAGRAGEQFF
>NA|TRBV2|many|TRBJ2-6
TGTGCCACGGAGAAAGAGGGACTCACTGGGGCCAACGTCCTGACTTTC
CATEKEGLTGANVLTF
>NA|TRBV28|NA|TRBJ1-5
TGTGCCAGCAGTTTTTCAGGGGAAAGCAATCAGCCCCAGCATTTT
CASSFSGESNQPQHF
>NA|TRBV7-8|medium-sized|TRBJ2-5
TGTGCCAGCAGCTTGCAAGAGACCCAGTACTTC
CASSLQETQYF
>TRBD2|TRBV20-1|NA|TRBJ2-3
TGCAGTGCCCCTACTAGCGGATCTACGCAGTATTTT
CSAPTSGSTQYF
>TRBD2|TRBV20-1|NA|TRBJ2-1
TGCAGTGCTACCGCGGGGGACTACAATGAGCAGTTCTTC
CSATAGDYNEQFF
>NA|TRBV9|many|TRBJ2-1
TGTGCCAGCAGCGCCAGGCATGAGCAGTTCTTC
CASSARHEQFF
>NA|TRBV5-1|NA|TRBJ2-7
TGCGCCAGCAGCTTGGAGGGCCCCTACGAGCAGTACTTC
CASSLEGPYEQYF
>TRBD2|TRBV7-6|many|TRBJ2-1
TGTGCCAGCAGCTCTAGCGGGAGTGCTGAGCAGTTCTTC
CASSSSGSAEQFF
>TRBD1|TRBV3-1|many|TRBJ2-2
TGTGCCAGCAGCCATAGGACAGGGACAAGCACCGGGGAGCTGTTTTTT
CASSHRTGTSTGELFF
>NA|TRBV5-1|many|TRBJ1-1
TGCGCCAGCAGCCCTGCGGTGAACACTGAAGCTTTCTTT
CASSPAVNTEAFF
>TRBD2|TRBV5-1|few|TRBJ2-7
TGCGCCAGCAGCCCGCAAATGGCGGGAGCGGCCTACGAGCAGTACTTC
CASSPQMAGAAYEQYF
>TRBD2|TRBV27|many|TRBJ2-7
TGTGCCAGCAGCTCTAGGACTAGCAGCTCCTACGAGCAGTACTTC
CASSSRTSSSYEQYF
>TRBD2|TRBV7-8|NA|TRBJ2-2
TGTGCCAGCAGCTTAGCGCGGGAGACTGCAACCACCGGGGAGCTGTTTTTT
CASSLARETATTGELFF
>NA|TRBV24-1|few|TRBJ2-3
TGTGCCACCAGTGATGTTGCGGGACCGGGGGATACGCAGTATTTT
CATSDVAGPGDTQYF
>TRBD2|TRBV2|NA|TRBJ2-2
TGTGCCAGCAGTTGGTCTAGCGGGAGAGGTTACGGGGAGCTGTTTTTT
CASSWSSGRGYGELFF
>NA|TRBV7-9|many|TRBJ1-5
TGTGCCAGCAGCCAAATAAGGGCGCAGGGCAATCAGCCCCAGCATTTT
CASSQIRAQGNQPQHF
>TRBD2|TRBV18|NA|TRBJ2-3
TGTGCCAGCTCACCTACAGCGGGAGGGCCCGAAGATACGCAGTATTTT
CASSPTAGGPEDTQYF
>NA|TRBV7-9|NA|TRBJ2-4
TGTGCCAGCAGCCAGGGACACGGCGTAGACATTCAGTACTTC
CASSQGHGVDIQYF
>NA|TRBV2|few|TRBJ1-1
TGTGCCAGCAGTGATTTGGGGGGAGACACTGAAGCTTTCTTT
CASSDLGGDTEAFF
>NA|TRBV20-1|few|TRBJ1-1
TGCAGTGCTAGAGGGACGGCCAGAAACACTGAAGCTTTCTTT
CSARGTARNTEAFF
>TRBD1|TRBV20-1|NA|TRBJ2-7
TGCAGTGCTAAACAGGGGGCGAGATCCTACGAGCAGTACTTC
CSAKQGARSYEQYF